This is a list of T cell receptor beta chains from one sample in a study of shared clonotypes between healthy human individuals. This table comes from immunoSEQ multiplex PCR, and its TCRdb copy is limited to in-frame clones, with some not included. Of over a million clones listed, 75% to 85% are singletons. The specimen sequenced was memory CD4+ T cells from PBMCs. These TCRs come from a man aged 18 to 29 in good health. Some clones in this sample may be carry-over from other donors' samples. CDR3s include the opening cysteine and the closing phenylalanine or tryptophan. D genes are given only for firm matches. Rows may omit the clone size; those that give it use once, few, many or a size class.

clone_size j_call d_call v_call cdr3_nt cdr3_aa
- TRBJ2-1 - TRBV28 TGTGCCAGCAGTTCCCCCCGGGAACGAACACGAACCAATGAGCAGTTCTTC CASSSPRERTRTNEQFF
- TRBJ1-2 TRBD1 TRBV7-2 TGTGCCAGCAGCCGAGACAGGGATTCCCATGGCTACACCTTC CASSRDRDSHGYTF
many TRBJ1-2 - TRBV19 TGTGCCACTACCCCGACAGAGTTAGGTGGCTACACCTTC CATTPTELGGYTF
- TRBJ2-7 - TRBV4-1 TGCGCCAGCAGCCTAGGTGGGTCCACCCCCTACGAGCAGTACTTC CASSLGGSTPYEQYF
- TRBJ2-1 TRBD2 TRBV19 TGTGCCAGTAGTTTTCAAGGACTAGCGGGAGATGGTGAGCAGTTCTTC CASSFQGLAGDGEQFF
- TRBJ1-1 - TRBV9 TGTGCCAGCAGTGGGACTACAGGGATGACAGCTTTCTTT CASSGTTGMTAFF
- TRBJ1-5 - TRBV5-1 TGCGCCAGCAGCGTGGGGGACGGGAATCAGCCCCAGCATTTT CASSVGDGNQPQHF
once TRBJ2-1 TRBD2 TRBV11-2 TGTGCCAGCAGTCCGGGACTAGTATACAATGAGCAGTTCTTC CASSPGLVYNEQFF
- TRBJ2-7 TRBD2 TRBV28 TGTGCCAGCAGTTTAGTAGCGGGAGGGGAGAACGAGCAGTACTTC CASSLVAGGENEQYF
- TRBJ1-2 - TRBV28 TGTGCCAGCAGTTTGGTGGACAGTAGTCTTTGGGCCTTC CASSLVDSSLWAF
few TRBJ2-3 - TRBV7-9 TGTGCCAGCAGCTCTAGCACAGATACGCAGTATTTT CASSSSTDTQYF
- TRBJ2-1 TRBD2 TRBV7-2 TGTGCCAGCAGCGGGGGACTAGCTAATAATGAGCAGTTCTTC CASSGGLANNEQFF